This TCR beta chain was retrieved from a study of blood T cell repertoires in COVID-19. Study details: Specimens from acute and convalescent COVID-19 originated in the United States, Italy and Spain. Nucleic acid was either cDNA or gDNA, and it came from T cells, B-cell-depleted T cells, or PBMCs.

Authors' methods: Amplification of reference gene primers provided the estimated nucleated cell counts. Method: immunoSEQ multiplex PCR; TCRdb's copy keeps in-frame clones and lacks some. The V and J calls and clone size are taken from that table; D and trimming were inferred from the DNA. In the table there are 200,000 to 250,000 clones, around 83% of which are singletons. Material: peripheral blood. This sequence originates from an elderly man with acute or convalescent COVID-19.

The CDR3, as DNA: TGTGCCAGCTCACGGGGACAGGTAAAAGATAGCAATCAGCCCCAGCATTTT. It is translated as CASSRGQVKDSNQPQHF. V is TRBV18 and J is TRBJ1-5; 8 positions agree with TRBD1. Germline CDR1 is KGHSH and CDR2 is LQKENI. Germline trimming cut 4 bases from V and 0 bases from J; bases unmatched to any gene: 8. CDR3 length: 17 amino acids.